Below, 18 T cell receptor beta chains from the same sample are listed, as sequenced in a study of shared clonotypes between healthy human individuals (dated by TCRdb to the early 2020s). The receptor library was made with the immunoSEQ multiplex PCR assay. The immuneACCESS repertoire file appears here via TCRdb, limited to in-frame rearrangements. These files lack a portion of the clones; in checked studies, under half of the deficit traces to unresolved V genes, and the cause of the others is not known. The table for this sample lists 1.4 million or so clones; just under 99% of them were counted only once. Jointly, the top ten make up about 0.34% of the sample. The material sequenced was naive CD4+ T cells sorted from blood. The sample's cell subset or site label, decoded: CD45RA+ positively selected. The origin of the receptors is a man younger than 40 in good health.

Concerning this clone: The same CDR3 can be traced to other DNA sequences in this sample. V gene TRBV11-3 combines with J gene TRBJ1-1, with D perhaps TRBD1 (5 bases). V lost 1 base and J 1 base, leaving 7 bases between the germline ends. The CDR3 contains 14 residues. Germline-derived CDR1 and CDR2 are SGHNT and YENEEA. The chain's CDR3 is CASSLGRGNTEAFF. The CDR3 DNA reads TGTGCCAGCAGCTTAGGGAGGGGGAACACTGAAGCTTTCTTT. Full variable domain (rest looked up from reference TRBV11-3 and TRBJ1-1): EAGVVQSPRYKIIEKKQPVAFWCNPISGHNTLYWYLQNLGQGPELLIRYENEEAVDDSQLPKDRFSAERLKGVDSTLKIQPAELGDSAVYLCASSLGRGNTEAFFGQGTRLTVV.

The genes are TRBV11-2 and TRBJ2-2; the match to TRBD2 covers 10 bases. CDR3 length: 19 residues. Unmatched junction bases numbered 20, after V lost 10 bases and J lost 3 bases. In germline, CDR1 is SGHAT, CDR2 FQNNGV. The CDR3 region is CAITRGDTLLAGHTGELFF. The CDR3 nucleotides read TGTGCCATCACACGGGGGGACACCTTACTAGCGGGACACACCGGGGAGCTGTTTTTT.

The genes are TRBV2 and TRBJ1-5; 11 bases match TRBD1. V lost 6 bases to trimming and J lost 6 bases; unmatched junction nucleotides: 4. This CDR3 comprises 14 residues. Looked up from germline, CDR1 is SNHLY and CDR2 is FYNNEI. The CDR3 nucleotides are TGTGCCAGCAGGGCGGACAGGGGGCTTCAGCCCCAGCATTTT. Translating gives CASRADRGLQPQHF.

The chain employs TRBV7-2 and TRBJ2-1, with 10 bases lining up with TRBD1. The germline gives CDR1 SGHTA, CDR2 FQGNSA. CDR3 length: 15 residues. Unmatched junction bases numbered 4, after V lost 5 bases and J lost 3 bases. The CDR3 DNA follows: TGTGCCAGCAGCCCGACAGGGGGCCTCTACAATGAGCAGTTCTTC. This encodes CASSPTGGLYNEQFF.

This chain connects TRBV2 to TRBJ2-7, with a weak D call TRBD2 (7 bases). Per the germline V gene, CDR1 is SNHLY and CDR2 is FYNNEI. Between the trimmed V and J ends, which lost 3 bases and 3 bases, there was a span of 15 bases. The CDR3 spans 15 residues. The CDR3 sequence is CASSDPGGGSYEQYF. DNA of the CDR3: TGTGCCAGCAGTGACCCCGGGGGCGGGAGCTACGAGCAGTACTTC. The full variable domain, in which reference TRBV2 and TRBJ2-7 provide the parts outside the CDR3, is EPEVTQTPSHQVTQMGQEVILRCVPISNHLYFYWYRQILGQKVEFLVSFYNNEISEKSEIFDDQFSVERPDGSNFTLKIRSTKLEDSAMYFCASSDPGGGSYEQYFGPGTRLTVT.

This chain links TRBV6-5 with TRBJ2-7; D possibly matches TRBD1 or TRBD2 (5 bases each). This CDR3 has 15 residues. V gave up 8 bases and J gave up 2 bases, with 19 bases separating them. CDR1 and CDR2 from the germline V gene are MNHEY and SVGAGI. The CDR3 loop is CASRLGVGRTYEQYF. CDR3 DNA: TGTGCCAGCCGCCTGGGGGTGGGGCGGACCTACGAGCAGTACTTC.

The chain joins TRBV2 to TRBJ2-2; D call uncertain. V was trimmed by 6 bases and J by 3 bases, leaving 17 bases between them. This CDR3 has 16 residues. Germline values: CDR1 SNHLY, CDR2 FYNNEI. CDR3 DNA: TGTGCCAGCAGCAGTTTTAGTCCTCCGGACACCGGGGAGCTGTTTTTT. Protein product: CASSSFSPPDTGELFF.

The chain employs TRBV11-2 and TRBJ1-2; weak D call: TRBD1 (6 bases). CDR1 and CDR2 from the germline V gene are SGHAT and FQNNGV. This CDR3 is 15 amino acids long. Trimming took 5 bases from V and 2 from J, leaving 15 bases between them. The CDR3 loop is CASSPGQTRNYGYTF. In DNA form, the CDR3 reads TGTGCCAGCAGCCCAGGACAGACCCGGAACTATGGCTACACCTTC.

This clone was seen only once. This chain uses TRBV7-8 with TRBJ2-5; D is possibly TRBD1 (6 bases). Germline V gene data show CDR1 as SGHVS and CDR2 as FQNEAQ. V shed 3 bases and J shed 1 base, with 12 bases lying between them. The length of the CDR3 is 15 residues. CDR3 sequence reads: CASSLFYRAQETQYF. The CDR3 DNA is TGTGCCAGCAGCTTGTTTTACAGGGCCCAAGAGACCCAGTACTTC.

Regarding this clone: The same CDR3 is also encoded by other DNA sequences in this sample. The chain carries TRBV29-1 and TRBJ2-7, with 9 bases aligning to TRBD2. The V segment lost 4 bases and the J segment 2 bases; nucleotides outside the gene matches: 3. CDR1 and CDR2 (germline): SQVTM, ANQGSEA. CDR3 length: 13 amino acids. Here the CDR3 DNA reads TGCAGCGTTGGGCTAGCGGGACCCTACGAGCAGTACTTC. Protein sequence: CSVGLAGPYEQYF.

The rearrangement links TRBV5-6 to TRBJ2-3; D call uncertain. Trimming took off 4 bases at V and 0 bases at J, with 15 bases between the two ends. The CDR3 runs 16 residues. Germline lookup yields CDR1 SGHDT and CDR2 YYEEEE. The chain's CDR3 is CASSPILRSSTDTQYF. Here the CDR3 DNA reads TGTGCCAGCAGCCCAATACTCCGATCCAGCACAGATACGCAGTATTTT.

The chain has TRBV18 and TRBJ2-6, with D unresolved. CDR1 is KGHSH, CDR2 LQKENI, per germline. The CDR3 totals 18 residues. Trimming took off 1 base at V and 0 bases at J, with 13 bases between the two ends. DNA for the CDR3: TGTGCCAGCTCACCACGTCCAAGCATAAGCTCTGGGGCCAACGTCCTGACTTTC. The encoded protein is CASSPRPSISSGANVLTF.

This chain uses TRBV5-1 with TRBJ2-1; D is possibly TRBD2 (6 bases). The CDR3 spans 12 residues. Germline V CDR1 and CDR2: SGHRS, YFSETQ. Trimming pared 4 bases from V and 10 bases from J, leaving 12 bases between. The CDR3 sequence: CASSEPSAEQFF. DNA of the CDR3: TGCGCCAGCAGCGAGCCTAGCGCGGAGCAGTTCTTC.

The chain links TRBV9 to TRBJ2-7; 8 bases match TRBD1. The CDR3 totals 15 residues. V lost 2 bases and J lost 0; bases outside the gene matches: 4. Germline CDR1 is SGDLS and CDR2 is YYNGEE. CDR3 amino acids: CASSVGQASSYEQYF. CDR3 DNA: TGTGCCAGCAGCGTGGGACAGGCGAGCTCCTACGAGCAGTACTTC.

The chain employs TRBV5-1 and TRBJ2-7; maybe TRBD1 (5 bases). Germline V gene lookup returns CDR1 SGHRS and CDR2 YFSETQ. The V end was cut by 2 bases, the J end by 2 bases, with 8 bases between. This CDR3 is 13 amino acids long. The CDR3 nucleotides read TGCGCCAGCAGCTTCCAGGGCCCCTACGAGCAGTACTTC. This codes for CASSFQGPYEQYF. The full variable domain, its missing parts supplied by reference TRBV5-1 and TRBJ2-7, is KAGVTQTPRYLIKTRGQQVTLSCSPISGHRSVSWYQQTPGQGLQFLFEYFSETQRNKGNFPGRFSGRQFSNSRSEMNVSTLELGDSALYLCASSFQGPYEQYFGPGTRLTVT.

This chain uses TRBV11-3 with TRBJ2-2, with 11 bases aligning to TRBD2. The CDR3 runs to 16 residues. Losses at the gene ends were 1 base for V and 4 bases for J; bases not matched to a gene: 2. Looked up from germline, CDR1 is SGHNT and CDR2 is YENEEA. The CDR3 DNA sequence: TGTGCCAGCAGCTTAGCACTAGCGGGAGTCACCGGGGAGCTGTTTTTT. Its translation is CASSLALAGVTGELFF. The full variable domain, its missing parts supplied by reference TRBV11-3 and TRBJ2-2, is EAGVVQSPRYKIIEKKQPVAFWCNPISGHNTLYWYLQNLGQGPELLIRYENEEAVDDSQLPKDRFSAERLKGVDSTLKIQPAELGDSAVYLCASSLALAGVTGELFFGEGSRLTVL.

The chain is built from TRBV18 and TRBJ2-1; 14 positions agree with TRBD2. The CDR3 covers 15 residues. The V gene's germline CDR1 is KGHSH and CDR2 LQKENI. Trimming removed 2 bases from V and 9 bases from J; junction bases left unmatched: 3. The DNA of the CDR3 is TGTGCCAGCTCACCAGGACTAGCGGGAGGCGGTGAGCAGTTCTTC. As protein: CASSPGLAGGGEQFF.

The rearrangement joins TRBV10-2 to TRBJ2-1, with no clear D. CDR1 is WSHSY, CDR2 SAAADI, per germline. This CDR3 is 13 amino acids long. Trimming removed 11 bases at V and 7 bases at J, with 18 bases between. The DNA for the CDR3 is TGCGCCGTGTCTGGGATTGTCCTGAATGAGCAGTTCTTC. Its protein product is CAVSGIVLNEQFF.